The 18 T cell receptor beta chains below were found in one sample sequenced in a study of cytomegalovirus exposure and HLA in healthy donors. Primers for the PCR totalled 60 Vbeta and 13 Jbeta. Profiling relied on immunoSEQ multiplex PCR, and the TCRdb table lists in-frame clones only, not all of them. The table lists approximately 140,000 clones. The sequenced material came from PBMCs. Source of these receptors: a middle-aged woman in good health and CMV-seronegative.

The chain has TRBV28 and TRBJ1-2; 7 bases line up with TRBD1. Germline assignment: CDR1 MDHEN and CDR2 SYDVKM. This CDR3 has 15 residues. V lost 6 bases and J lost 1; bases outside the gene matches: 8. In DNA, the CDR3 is TGTGCCAGCAGGGAGTTGTCAGGGGGTAACTATGGCTACACCTTC. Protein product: CASRELSGGNYGYTF.

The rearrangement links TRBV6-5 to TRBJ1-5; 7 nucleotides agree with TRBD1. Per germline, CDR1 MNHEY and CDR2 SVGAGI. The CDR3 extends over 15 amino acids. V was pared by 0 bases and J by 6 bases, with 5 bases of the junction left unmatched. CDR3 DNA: TGTGCCAGCAGTTACTCGCACAGGGGAGCTCAGCCCCAGCATTTT. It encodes CASSYSHRGAQPQHF.

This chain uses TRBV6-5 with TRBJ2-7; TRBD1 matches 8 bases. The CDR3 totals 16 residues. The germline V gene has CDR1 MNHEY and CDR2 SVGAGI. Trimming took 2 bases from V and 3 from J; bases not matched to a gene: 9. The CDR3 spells CASSYTQTGTGYEQYF. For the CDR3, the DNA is TGTGCCAGCAGTTACACGCAGACAGGGACAGGCTACGAGCAGTACTTC.

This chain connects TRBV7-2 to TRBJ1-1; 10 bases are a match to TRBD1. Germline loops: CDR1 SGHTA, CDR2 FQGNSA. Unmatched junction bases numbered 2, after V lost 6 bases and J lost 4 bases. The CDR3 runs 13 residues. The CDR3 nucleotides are TGTGCCAGCAGGAGGACAGGGGGCACTGAAGCTTTCTTT. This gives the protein CASRRTGGTEAFF.

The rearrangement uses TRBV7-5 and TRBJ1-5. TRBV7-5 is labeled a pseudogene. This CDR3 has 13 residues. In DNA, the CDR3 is TGTGCCAGAAGCTTAGAAAGCGCTCAGCCCCAGCATTTT. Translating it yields CARSLESAQPQHF.

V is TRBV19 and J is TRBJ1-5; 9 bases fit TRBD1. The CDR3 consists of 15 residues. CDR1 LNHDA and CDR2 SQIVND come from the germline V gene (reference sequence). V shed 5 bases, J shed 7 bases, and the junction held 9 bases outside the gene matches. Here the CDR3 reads CASSFRTGERQPQHF. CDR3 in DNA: TGTGCCAGTAGTTTCCGGACAGGGGAGAGGCAGCCCCAGCATTTT.

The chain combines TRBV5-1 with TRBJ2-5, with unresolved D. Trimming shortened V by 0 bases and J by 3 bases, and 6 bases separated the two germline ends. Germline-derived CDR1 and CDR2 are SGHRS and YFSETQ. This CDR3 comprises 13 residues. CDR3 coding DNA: TGCGCCAGCAGCTTGGCCCGGGAAGAGACCCAGTACTTC. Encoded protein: CASSLAREETQYF. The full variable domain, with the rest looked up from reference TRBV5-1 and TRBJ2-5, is KAGVTQTPRYLIKTRGQQVTLSCSPISGHRSVSWYQQTPGQGLQFLFEYFSETQRNKGNFPGRFSGRQFSNSRSEMNVSTLELGDSALYLCASSLAREETQYFGPGTRLLVL.

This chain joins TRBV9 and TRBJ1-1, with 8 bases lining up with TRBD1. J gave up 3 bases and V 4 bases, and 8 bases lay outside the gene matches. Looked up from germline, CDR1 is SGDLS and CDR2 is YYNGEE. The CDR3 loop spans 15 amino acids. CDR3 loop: CASSPGQGGDTEAFF. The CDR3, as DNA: TGTGCCAGCAGCCCCGGACAGGGTGGGGACACTGAAGCTTTCTTT.

As DNA, the CDR3 is TGTGCCAGCAGCTTAGCTCGGGGGGTCGGCTATGGCTACACCTTC. Its translation: CASSLARGVGYGYTF. This rearrangement joins TRBV7-9 to TRBJ1-2; D may be TRBD1 (5 bases). V was pared by 0 bases and J by 4 bases, with 12 bases between. CDR3 length equals 15 residues. Germline V gives CDR1 SEHNR, CDR2 FQNEAQ (reference sequence).

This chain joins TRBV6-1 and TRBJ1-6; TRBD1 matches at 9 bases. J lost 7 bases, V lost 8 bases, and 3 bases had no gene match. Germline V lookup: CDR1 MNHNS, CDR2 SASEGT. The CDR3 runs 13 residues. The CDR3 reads CASEDRGNSPLHF. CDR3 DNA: TGTGCCAGCGAGGACAGGGGCAATTCACCCCTCCACTTT.

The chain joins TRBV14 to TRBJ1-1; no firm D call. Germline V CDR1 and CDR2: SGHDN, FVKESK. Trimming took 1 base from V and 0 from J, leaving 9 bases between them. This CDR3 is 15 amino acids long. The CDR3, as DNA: TGTGCCAGCAGCCAAGTTCAGTTTGTGAACACTGAAGCTTTCTTT. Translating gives CASSQVQFVNTEAFF.

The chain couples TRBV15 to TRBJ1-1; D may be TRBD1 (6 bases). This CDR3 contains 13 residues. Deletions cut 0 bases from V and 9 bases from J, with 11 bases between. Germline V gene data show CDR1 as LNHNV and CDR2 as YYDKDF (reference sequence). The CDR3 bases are TGTGCCACCAGCAGAGATCTAGGGGGAAAAGCTTTCTTT. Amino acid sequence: CATSRDLGGKAFF.

The CDR3 protein is CASSRTQGIVEKLFF. The CDR3, as DNA: TGTGCCAGCAGTCGAACCCAGGGAATCGTTGAAAAACTGTTTTTT. The V call is TRBV7-9, the J call TRBJ1-4; tentatively, D is TRBD1 (5 bases). Looked up from germline, CDR1 is SEHNR and CDR2 is FQNEAQ (reference sequence). The CDR3 totals 15 residues. The ends were cut back, 6 bases at V and 7 bases at J, with 18 bases in the middle.

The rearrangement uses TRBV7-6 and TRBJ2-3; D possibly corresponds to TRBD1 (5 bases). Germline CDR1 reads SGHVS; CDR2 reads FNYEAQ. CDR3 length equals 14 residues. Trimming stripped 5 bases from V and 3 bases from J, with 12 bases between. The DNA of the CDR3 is TGTGCCAGCAGCCCGACAGAAACTACAGATACGCAGTATTTT. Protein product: CASSPTETTDTQYF.

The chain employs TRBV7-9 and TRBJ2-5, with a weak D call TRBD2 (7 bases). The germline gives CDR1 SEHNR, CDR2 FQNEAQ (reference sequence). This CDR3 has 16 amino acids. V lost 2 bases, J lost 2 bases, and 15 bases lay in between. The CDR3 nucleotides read TGTGCCAGCAGCTTATGGGCGGGGGCGGGACAAGAGACCCAGTACTTC. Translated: CASSLWAGAGQETQYF.

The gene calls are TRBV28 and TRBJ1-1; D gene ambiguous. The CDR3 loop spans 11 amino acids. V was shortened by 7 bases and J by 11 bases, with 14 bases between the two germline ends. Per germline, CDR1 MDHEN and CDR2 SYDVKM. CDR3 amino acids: CASTSEIWAFF. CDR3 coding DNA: TGTGCCAGCACCTCTGAGATCTGGGCTTTCTTT.

The CDR3 DNA sequence: TGTGCCAGCAGACCCGGGGGTTCTGGGCAGTACTTC. Its protein product is CASRPGGSGQYF. The genes are TRBV28 and TRBJ2-7; the D gene is possibly TRBD2 (6 bases). The ends were cut back, 6 bases at V and 9 bases at J, with 15 bases in the middle. This CDR3 has 12 amino acids. The germline V gene has CDR1 MDHEN and CDR2 SYDVKM. Based on the CDR3 plus reference TRBV28 and TRBJ2-7, the full variable domain is DVKVTQSSRYLVKRTGEKVFLECVQDMDHENMFWYRQDPGLGLRLIYFSYDVKMKEKGDIPEGYSVSREKKERFSLILESASTNQTSMYLCASRPGGSGQYFGPGTRLTVT.

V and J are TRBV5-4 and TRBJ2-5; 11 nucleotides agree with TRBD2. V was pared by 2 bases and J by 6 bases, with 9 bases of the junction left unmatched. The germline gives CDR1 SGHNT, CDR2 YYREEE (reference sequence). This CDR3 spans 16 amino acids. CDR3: CASSFGGTSGLKTQYF. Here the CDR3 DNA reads TGTGCCAGCAGCTTTGGGGGGACTAGCGGTTTAAAGACCCAGTACTTC.